This entry lists 5 T cell receptor beta chains sequenced from one sample in a study of identical twins listed by TCRdb under 2016. Receptor amplification or capture employed 5' RACE. Sequencing took place on an Illumina HiSeq 2000. The public reads were reanalyzed by TCRdb: fastp trimming at Q25, MiXCR alignment, in-frame beta chains only. Entries that share a CDR3 protein sequence are merged under the most common genes and DNA. This sample lists 100,000 or so distinct CDR3 sequences; 5.9% were detected once. Together, the top ten hold approximately 12% of the sample. Sequencing used memory T cells sorted from blood. The sample's cell subset or site label is to be understood as: CD45RO+ enriched T cells. These receptors were collected from a woman in her fifties or sixties in good health.

The chain recombines TRBV27 with TRBJ1-1; TRBD1 is a possible D gene (6 bases). This CDR3 is built from 13 residues. Germline assignment: CDR1 MNHEY and CDR2 SMNVEV (reference sequence). Trimming cost V 2 bases and J 5 bases, with 9 bases left between them. CDR3 region: CASSLQGRTEAFF. The CDR3 DNA is TGTGCCAGCAGTTTACAGGGGAGAACTGAAGCTTTCTTT.

Ten or more counts support this clonotype. The chain links TRBV24-1 to TRBJ2-3; D assignment may be TRBD1 or TRBD2 (5 bases each). The CDR3 contains 15 residues. Germline loops: CDR1 KGHDR, CDR2 SFDVKD. V was shortened by 3 bases and J by 0 bases, with 9 bases between the two germline ends. The CDR3 region is CATSDRWDSTDTQYF. DNA for the CDR3: TGTGCCACCAGTGATAGATGGGACAGCACAGATACGCAGTATTTT.

This clonotype was counted many times. The genes are TRBV3-1 and TRBJ2-5; no firm D call. The CDR3 is 17 amino acids. Germline loops: CDR1 LGHDT, CDR2 YNNKEL (reference sequence). V lost 4 bases and J lost 0, with 18 bases in between. The DNA of the CDR3 is TGTGCCAGCAGCCCCTATCCCCGGGTAGGGTACCAAGAGACCCAGTACTTC. Its translation: CASSPYPRVGYQETQYF.

Ten or more counts support this clonotype. The genes are TRBV20-1 and TRBJ2-7; 10 nucleotides match TRBD2. V lost 3 bases and J lost 4; bases outside the gene matches: 6. The CDR3 is 14 residues long. Germline-derived CDR1 and CDR2 are DFQATT and SNEGSKA (reference sequence). DNA of the CDR3: TGCAGTGCTAGTTTGGCTAGCGGGGGATACGAGCAGTACTTC. Its protein is CSASLASGGYEQYF.

The sample holds many counts of this clonotype. The genes are TRBV7-2 and TRBJ1-1; D might be TRBD1 (5 bases). Looked up from germline, CDR1 is SGHTA and CDR2 is FQGNSA. This CDR3 is 15 amino acids long. V lost 5 bases, J lost 1 base, and 14 bases lay in between. The CDR3 coding sequence is TGTGCCAGCAGCCCCAGACAGCCCCCGAACACTGAAGCTTTCTTT. This codes for CASSPRQPPNTEAFF.